Sequencing of this TCR beta chain was carried out in a study of technical replicates of blood from a handful of donors. V was pared by 5 bases and J by 13 bases, with 6 bases of the junction left unmatched. The CDR3 has 11 residues. Per the germline V gene, CDR1 is GTSNPN and CDR2 is SVGIG (reference sequence). Assay: immunoSEQ multiplex PCR; the TCRdb copy retains only in-frame clones and omits some. The sample has around 89,000 clones, over 85% seen once; the top ten hold approximately 0.24%. The TCR comes from a human donor in good health. The chain has TRBV30 and TRBJ2-1; 9 nucleotides line up with TRBD2. Material for sequencing was T cells isolated from PBMCs. This CDR3 reads CAWEWRGGQFF. In DNA form, the CDR3 reads TGTGCCTGGGAGTGGCGGGGGGGACAGTTCTTC.